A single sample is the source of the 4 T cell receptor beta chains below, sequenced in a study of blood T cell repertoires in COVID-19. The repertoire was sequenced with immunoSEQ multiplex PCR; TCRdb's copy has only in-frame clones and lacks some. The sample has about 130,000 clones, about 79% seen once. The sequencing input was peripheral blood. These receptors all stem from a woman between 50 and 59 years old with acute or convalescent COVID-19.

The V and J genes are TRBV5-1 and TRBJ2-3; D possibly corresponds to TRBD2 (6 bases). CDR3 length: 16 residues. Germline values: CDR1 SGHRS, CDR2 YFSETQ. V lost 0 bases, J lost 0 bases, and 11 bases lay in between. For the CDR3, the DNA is TGCGCCAGCAGCTTGGATGGCGGGGAGAGCACAGATACGCAGTATTTT. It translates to CASSLDGGESTDTQYF.

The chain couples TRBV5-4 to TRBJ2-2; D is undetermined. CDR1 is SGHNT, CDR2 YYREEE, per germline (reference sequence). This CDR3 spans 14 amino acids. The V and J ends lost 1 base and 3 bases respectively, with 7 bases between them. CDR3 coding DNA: TGTGCCAGCAGCTTGTATCGGGACACCGGGGAGCTGTTTTTT. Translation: CASSLYRDTGELFF. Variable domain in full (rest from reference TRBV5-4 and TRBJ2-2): ETGVTQSPTHLIKTRGQQVTLRCSSQSGHNTVSWYQQALGQGPQFIFQYYREEENGRGNFPPRFSGLQFPNYSSELNVNALELDDSALYLCASSLYRDTGELFFGEGSRLTVL.

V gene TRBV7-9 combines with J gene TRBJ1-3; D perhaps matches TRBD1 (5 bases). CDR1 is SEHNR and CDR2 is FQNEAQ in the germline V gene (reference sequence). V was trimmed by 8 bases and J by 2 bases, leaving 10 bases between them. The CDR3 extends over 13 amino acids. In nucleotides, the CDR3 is TGTGCCAGCCAGCAGGGCCCTGGAAACACCATATATTTT. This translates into CASQQGPGNTIYF.

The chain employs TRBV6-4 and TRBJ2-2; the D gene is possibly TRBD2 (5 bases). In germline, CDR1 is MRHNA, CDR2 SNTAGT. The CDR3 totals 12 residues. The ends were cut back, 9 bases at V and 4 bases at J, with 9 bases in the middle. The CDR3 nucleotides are TGTGCCAGTAGGCGGGCCACCGGGGAGCTGTTTTTT. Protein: CASRRATGELFF.